Below are 20 T cell receptor gamma chains sequenced from a single sample in a study of gamma delta lymphoproliferative disorders and STAT genes. TCRdb re-called clones from the multiplex PCR reads via CATT. The table shows more than 1,500 gamma-chain clones, with around a fifth occurring only once. The receptor sequences were amplified from genomic DNA of peripheral blood mononuclear cells. Sequencing input: blood. The source of these receptors is a human donor in good health.

This clone was picked up a small number of times. A far larger clone lies a single base away; this is likely a read error. Other nucleotide sequences in the sample specify the same CDR3. The V and J genes are TRGV10 and TRGJP1. The J gene is absent in TCRdb and was assigned here via DNA matching to germline. TRGV10 is placed among ORFs of uncertain function. The CDR3 loop spans 15 amino acids. The J segment lost 4 bases and the V segment lost 8 bases, leaving 11 bases of the junction unmatched. The CDR3 DNA sequence: TGTGCTGCGTGGGATCGGCGGTGCACTGGTTGGTTCAAGATATTT. Its protein is CAAWDRRCTGWFKIF.

This clone is large (0.1 to 1%). No call exists for the J gene, whereas the V gene is TRGV3. Germline values: CDR1 VTNTFY, CDR2 YDVSTARD (reference sequence). The CDR3 sequence is 11 residues long. The CDR3, as DNA: TGTGCCACCTGGGACGGGACGGAGGGGCTCTTT. Protein product: CATWDGTEGLF.

This clone qualifies as large. This same CDR3 is encoded by further DNA sequences in the sample. The rearrangement uses TRGV10 and TRGJP1. Matching the DNA to germline supplied the J gene, which TCRdb does not give. TRGV10 is an ORF; its function is uncertain. Germline trimming cut 8 bases from V and 9 bases from J; bases unmatched to any gene: 10. The length of the CDR3 is 13 residues. CDR3 region: CAAWDFPCWFKIF. DNA for the CDR3: TGTGCTGCGTGGGATTTCCCTTGTTGGTTCAAGATATTT.

Sample share makes this clone medium-sized. The rearrangement uses TRGV5 and TRGJ1 or TRGJ2. In the absence of a J gene in TCRdb, the DNA was matched to germline to assign it here. The CDR3 consists of 12 residues. V lost 1 base to trimming and J lost 11 bases; unmatched junction nucleotides: 8. Germline V lookup: CDR1 VINAFY, CDR2 YDVSNSKD. The CDR3 loop is CATWDSRNEKLF. The CDR3, as DNA: TGTGCCACCTGGGACAGCCGGAATGAGAAACTCTTT.

Within the sample, this clone is medium-sized. The sample carries other DNA sequences with the same CDR3. The V gene is TRGV2, the J gene TRGJP2. TCRdb records no J gene; here it was assigned by comparing the DNA to germline. With 3 bases clipped from V and 2 bases from J, the junction kept 18 bases outside the gene matches. This CDR3 has 19 residues. Germline V gives CDR1 EGSNGY, CDR2 YDSYNSKV. The chain's CDR3 is CATWDQKGHWGSSDWIKTF. The DNA of the CDR3 is TGTGCCACCTGGGACCAAAAAGGCCATTGGGGAAGTAGTGATTGGATCAAGACGTTT.

This clone has at least ten counts. A far larger clone is only one base removed, so a read error is likely. The same CDR3 is also encoded by other DNA sequences in this sample. The V gene is TRGV10, the J gene TRGJP1. Assignment of the J gene here rests on matching the DNA to germline, because TCRdb gives none. TRGV10 is labeled an ORF, and its function is uncertain. The J segment lost 8 bases and the V segment lost 8 bases, leaving 9 bases of the junction unmatched. The CDR3 has 13 residues. The CDR3 DNA reads TGTGCTGCGTGGGGCGTAACCGGTTGGTTCAAGATATTT. Protein: CAAWGVTGWFKIF.

This clone occurred a few times. The mismatch at residue 3 between this DNA's translation and the TCRdb protein of a much larger clone likely reflects a read error; the protein shown is translated from the DNA. The rearrangement uses TRGV11 and TRGJ1 or TRGJ2. TCRdb carries no J gene annotation; the J gene was assigned here by matching the DNA with germline. TRGV11 is assigned to the ORF class and has an uncertain function. This CDR3 has 15 amino acids. CDR3 coding DNA: TGTGCCTACTGGATTAGGCACGTAAAATATTATAAGAAACTCTTT. Translated, it gives CAYWIRHVKYYKKLF.

This clone was picked up a small number of times. TCRdb has a much larger clone's protein, which differs at residue 7 from the translation of this DNA, likely because of a read error; what is shown is the protein translated from the DNA. This chain uses TRGV10 with TRGJP1. Since TCRdb gives no J gene, matching the DNA to germline was used here to assign it. TRGV10 is classed as an ORF, of uncertain function. Trimming cost V 8 bases and J 7 bases; bases outside gene matches: 8. This CDR3 is built from 13 residues. The CDR3 reads CAAWGVNGWFKIF. CDR3 in DNA: TGTGCTGCGTGGGGCGTAAATGGTTGGTTCAAGATATTT.

In its sample, this clone is large. The CDR3 region is CATWDRSSKLF. CDR3 nucleotides: TGTGCCACCTGGGATAGAAGTTCGAAACTCTTT. The chain recombines TRGV8 with TRGJ1 or TRGJ2. The J gene, missing from TCRdb, was assigned here through DNA to germline matching. CDR1 and CDR2 (germline): VENAVY, YDSYNSRV. CDR3 size: 11 residues. V dropped 1 base and J dropped 12; count of bases not matched to a gene: 6.

Only a few counts were recorded for this clone. This sequence is one base from a far larger clone and is likely a read error. The DNA is left out, because the CDR3 cannot be placed on it with certainty; the CDR3 is given as TCRdb lists it. No J gene was called, and the V gene is TRGV11. TRGV11 is an ORF, and what it does is uncertain. Termini included, the CDR3 measures 14 amino acids. The CDR3 loop reads CTTVPAGLGSSETF.

By share of the sample, this clone is medium-sized. V and J are TRGV8 and TRGJ1 or TRGJ2. The J gene is absent in TCRdb and was assigned here via DNA matching to germline. Losses at the gene ends were 2 bases for V and 0 bases for J; bases not matched to a gene: 1. The CDR3 sequence is 13 residues long. Looked up from germline, CDR1 is VENAVY and CDR2 is YDSYNSRV. The CDR3 coding sequence is TGTGCCACCTGGGATAAGAATTATTATAAGAAACTCTTT. Translating gives CATWDKNYYKKLF.

In regard to this clone: This likely reflects a read error, since a far larger clone is one base away. Other nucleotide sequences in the sample specify the same CDR3. V and J are TRGV3 and TRGJ1 or TRGJ2. The J gene was missing in TCRdb and was found by matching the end of the DNA to germline. The CDR3 has 16 amino acids. CDR1 and CDR2 from the germline V gene are VTNTFY and YDVSTARD (reference sequence). In DNA form, the CDR3 reads TGTGCTACCTGGGACAGCCTTGGGGATACTCCCTCAAAGAAACTCTTT. It yields the protein CATWDSLGDTPSKKLF.

By frequency in the sample, this clone is large. The V gene is TRGV4, the J gene TRGJ1 or TRGJ2. TCRdb supplies no J gene; here it was assigned by aligning the nucleotide sequence to germline. CDR1 EGSTGY and CDR2 YDSYTSSV come from the germline V gene. Losses at the gene ends were 3 bases for V and 0 bases for J; bases not matched to a gene: 2. CDR3 length: 13 amino acids. DNA for the CDR3: TGTGCCACCTGGGATCCGAATTATTATAAGAAACTCTTT. Translation: CATWDPNYYKKLF.

In its sample, this clone was seen a few times. TCRdb's protein, taken from a much larger clone, differs from this DNA's translation at residue 3, likely owing to a read error; the protein displayed comes from the DNA. The chain links TRGV4 to TRGJ1 or TRGJ2. TCRdb offers no J gene call, so here the DNA was matched to germline to obtain one. Germline values: CDR1 EGSTGY, CDR2 YDSYTSSV. The CDR3 has 12 amino acids. The CDR3 here is CAPWDGSYKKLF. Written as DNA, the CDR3 is TGTGCCCCCTGGGATGGTTCCTATAAGAAACTCTTT.

This chain joins TRGV2 and TRGJ1 or TRGJ2. TCRdb offers no J gene call, so here the DNA was matched to germline to obtain one. V lost 1 base to trimming and J lost 3 bases; unmatched junction nucleotides: 9. This CDR3 is 15 amino acids long. Germline V gene sequence: CDR1 EGSNGY, CDR2 YDSYNSKV. CDR3 protein: CATWDGAPFYYKKLF. Written as DNA, the CDR3 is TGTGCCACCTGGGACGGCGCGCCCTTTTATTATAAGAAACTCTTT.

With respect to this clone: Because the CDR3's place on the DNA is in doubt, the DNA is left out and the CDR3 is given as listed by TCRdb. This specimen includes other DNA sequences encoding the same CDR3. A V gene of TRGV4 was called, but no J gene was assigned. Termini included, the CDR3 measures 19 amino acids. In germline, CDR1 is EGSTGY, CDR2 YDSYTSSV. This CDR3 is CATWDPRGIRNSLAVEQHF.

This clone is classed as medium-sized. The chain employs TRGV9 and TRGJP. TCRdb leaves out the J gene; it was filled in here by matching the DNA to germline. This CDR3 comprises 18 residues. Losses at the gene ends were 3 bases for V and 3 bases for J; bases not matched to a gene: 8. The V gene's germline CDR1 is GITISATS and CDR2 ISYDGTV (reference sequence). CDR3 in DNA: TGTGCCTTGTGGGAGACCCCTCAGCAAGAGTTGGGCAAAAAAATCAAGGTATTT. Encoded protein: CALWETPQQELGKKIKVF.

This clone rates as large. The chain combines TRGV3 with TRGJP2. The J gene, absent from TCRdb, was called here by matching the DNA to germline. V was clipped by 0 bases and J by 3 bases; unmatched bases: 4. Germline V gives CDR1 VTNTFY, CDR2 YDVSTARD (reference sequence). The CDR3 is made up of 15 amino acids. The CDR3 DNA follows: TGTGCCACCTGGGACAGGCATGGTAGTGATTGGATCAAGACGTTT. Amino acid sequence: CATWDRHGSDWIKTF.

The sample holds a few counts of this clone. This likely traces to a read error, being one base from a far larger clone. The same CDR3 can be traced to other DNA sequences in this sample. The chain links TRGV8 to TRGJ1 or TRGJ2. TCRdb offers no J gene call, so here the DNA was matched to germline to obtain one. CDR1 is VENAVY, CDR2 YDSYNSRV, per germline. The CDR3 is 11 residues long. For the CDR3, the DNA is TGTGCAACCTGGGATACGGATAAGAAACTCTTT. This translates into CATWDTDKKLF.

The V and J genes are TRGV10 and TRGJ1 or TRGJ2. TCRdb leaves out the J gene; it was filled in here by matching the DNA to germline. TRGV10 falls under the ORF class, with uncertain function. The CDR3 is made up of 13 amino acids. Trimming cost V 8 bases and J 12 bases; bases outside gene matches: 17. The CDR3 nucleotides read TGTGCTGCGTGGGATTACTACCGAATAAGGAAACTCTTT. Its protein is CAAWDYYRIRKLF.